A selection of T cell receptor beta chains follows, all from one sample in a study of PD-1 blockade in classical Hodgkin lymphoma. Produced via immunoSEQ multiplex PCR; TCRdb's table is partial and in-frame only. The table includes tens of thousands of clones, under 90% detected once. The material was peripheral blood mononuclear cells (PBMCs), obtained at baseline. These receptor sequences come from a human donor with classical Hodgkin lymphoma. Both conserved end residues are part of each CDR3. The D gene is left open where the match is weak. Where a row states a size, it is once, few, many or the class of an expanded clone; other rows omit it.

CAWSDDRNLGYEQYF,TGTGCCTGGTCCGACGACAGGAATTTAGGTTACGAGCAGTACTTC,.,TRBJ2-7,.,TRBV30
CASSEVGAVVGEKLFF,TGTGCCAGCAGTGAAGTGGGGGCAGTGGTCGGTGAAAAACTGTTTTTT,.,TRBJ1-4,.,TRBV6-1
CASSLVTGVGNTEAFF,TGCGCCAGCAGCTTGGTGACAGGGGTAGGGAACACTGAAGCTTTCTTT,TRBD1,TRBJ1-1,.,TRBV5-1
CASTKSSGEQYF,TGTGCCAGCACCAAAAGCAGTGGCGAGCAGTACTTC,.,TRBJ2-7,.,TRBV6-5
CATEGTPNSYNEQFF,TGTGCCACCGAGGGGACTCCGAACTCCTACAATGAGCAGTTCTTC,.,TRBJ2-1,.,TRBV6-1
CASSLDTSASYNEQFF,TGTGCCAGCAGCTTAGATACTAGCGCCTCCTACAATGAGCAGTTCTTC,TRBD2,TRBJ2-1,.,TRBV7-2
CASSLLAGARYNEQFF,TGTGCCAGCAGTTTACTCGCGGGAGCCCGATACAATGAGCAGTTCTTC,TRBD2,TRBJ2-1,.,TRBV27
CASSQVGLADYEQYF,TGTGCCAGCAGCCAAGTGGGACTAGCGGATTACGAGCAGTACTTC,TRBD2,TRBJ2-7,.,TRBV4-2
CSVAGTSGSNEQFF,TGCAGCGTCGCCGGGACTAGCGGGAGTAATGAGCAGTTCTTC,TRBD2,TRBJ2-1,.,TRBV29-1
CAWGYLRGRYGYTF,TGTGCCTGGGGGTACCTCCGGGGGAGATATGGCTACACCTTC,.,TRBJ1-2,.,TRBV30
CASGGLADPYEQYF,TGTGCCAGCGGTGGACTAGCGGACCCCTACGAGCAGTACTTC,TRBD2,TRBJ2-7,.,TRBV9
CASSIPGQGSYEQYF,TGTGCCAGTAGTATCCCGGGACAGGGATCCTACGAGCAGTACTTC,TRBD1,TRBJ2-7,.,TRBV19
CASSRDGTEAFF,TGTGCCAGCAGCAGGGATGGGACTGAAGCTTTCTTT,.,TRBJ1-1,.,TRBV7-6
CASSLLTVLNTEAFF,TGTGCCAGCAGTTTATTGACAGTCTTGAACACTGAAGCTTTCTTT,.,TRBJ1-1,.,TRBV28
CASTPGQEVGEQYF,TGCGCCAGCACCCCGGGACAGGAAGTCGGCGAGCAGTACTTC,TRBD1,TRBJ2-7,.,TRBV5-1
CASSKQRGVGGAGSFNEQFF,TGTGCCAGCAGCAAACAAAGGGGGGTAGGGGGCGCAGGGAGCTTCAATGAGCAGTTCTTC,.,TRBJ2-1,.,TRBV21-1
CASSASTDTQYF,TGTGCCAGCAGTGCTAGCACAGATACGCAGTATTTT,.,TRBJ2-3,few,TRBV25-1
CSVDPRETQYF,TGCAGCGTTGACCCGCGGGAGACCCAGTACTTC,.,TRBJ2-5,once,TRBV29-1
CSVEDRTSVEQFF,TGCAGCGTTGAAGATAGGACTAGCGTTGAGCAGTTCTTC,TRBD2,TRBJ2-1,.,TRBV29-1
CASSHKHKRQGGRGSNEKLFF,TGTGCCAGCTCTCATAAGCATAAGCGACAGGGTGGGAGGGGGTCTAATGAAAAACTGTTTTTT,TRBD1,TRBJ1-4,.,TRBV28
CASSLLLEHFDTQYF,TGTGCCAGCAGTTTACTACTAGAACATTTCGATACGCAGTATTTT,.,TRBJ2-3,.,TRBV28
CASSPREGQGAGEQYF,TGCGCCAGCAGCCCTCGAGAGGGGCAGGGGGCGGGCGAGCAGTACTTC,TRBD1,TRBJ2-7,.,TRBV4-1
CASTGDNEQFF,TGCGCCAGCACGGGAGACAATGAGCAGTTCTTC,.,TRBJ2-1,.,TRBV5-1
CASSSRLRLREGQYF,TGTGCCAGCAGTTCTCGACTACGTTTAAGAGAAGGCCAGTACTTC,.,TRBJ2-5,.,TRBV2
CASRGLAGGSIKFF,TGTGCCAGTAGAGGACTAGCGGGAGGAAGTATAAAGTTCTTC,TRBD2,TRBJ2-1,.,TRBV19
CASSYGTDTQYF,TGTGCCAGCAGTTATGGCACAGATACGCAGTATTTT,.,TRBJ2-3,.,TRBV6-6
CASRGIAKNIQYF,TGCGCCAGCAGGGGGATAGCCAAAAACATTCAGTACTTC,.,TRBJ2-4,.,TRBV4-1
CAWSDHRVWGGYTF,TGTGCCTGGAGTGATCACAGGGTTTGGGGTGGCTACACCTTC,.,TRBJ1-2,.,TRBV30
CASSRRGQGMMQPQHF,TGTGCCAGCAGTCGTCGTGGACAGGGAATGATGCAGCCCCAGCATTTT,TRBD1,TRBJ1-5,.,TRBV27
CAWSVPPGELFF,TGTGCCTGGAGTGTTCCGCCCGGGGAGCTGTTTTTT,.,TRBJ2-2,.,TRBV30
CASSQDGLAGGWDTQYF,TGCGCCAGCAGCCAAGACGGACTAGCGGGAGGTTGGGATACGCAGTATTTT,TRBD2,TRBJ2-3,.,TRBV4-1
CASTKFDRNYGYTF,TGTGCCAGTACTAAATTCGACAGGAACTATGGCTACACCTTC,.,TRBJ1-2,few,TRBV19
CSAGRVDGYTF,TGCAGCGCGGGACGCGTGGATGGCTACACCTTC,.,TRBJ1-2,.,TRBV29-1
CASSQATIGELFF,TGCGCCAGCAGCCAAGCAACCATAGGGGAGCTGTTTTTT,.,TRBJ2-2,.,TRBV4-1
CASSLAGTKTGELFF,TGTGCCAGCAGCTTGGCCGGGACAAAGACCGGGGAGCTGTTTTTT,.,TRBJ2-2,.,TRBV5-6
CASSPLAGDTDTQYF,TGTGCCAGCAGCCCCCTAGCGGGCGACACAGATACGCAGTATTTT,TRBD2,TRBJ2-3,.,TRBV11-2
CASSPGLATSYEQYF,TGCGCCAGCAGCCCGGGACTAGCGACATCATACGAGCAGTACTTC,TRBD2,TRBJ2-7,.,TRBV4-3
CASSHPGQAEKLFF,TGCGCCAGCAGCCACCCGGGACAGGCAGAAAAACTGTTTTTT,TRBD1,TRBJ1-4,.,TRBV5-1
CASSPRTSGSLSTDTQYF,TGTGCCAGCTCACCTAGGACTAGCGGGAGCTTGAGCACAGATACGCAGTATTTT,TRBD2,TRBJ2-3,.,TRBV18
CASSQGQGGVSWTGELFF,TGCGCCAGCAGCCAGGGACAGGGGGGGGTATCGTGGACCGGGGAGCTGTTTTTT,TRBD1,TRBJ2-2,.,TRBV4-1
CASMAGGTYEQYF,TGTGCCAGCATGGCGGGAGGGACCTACGAGCAGTACTTC,TRBD2,TRBJ2-7,.,TRBV2
CASSPSYGNGYTF,TGTGCCAGCTCACCATCTTACGGGAATGGCTACACCTTC,.,TRBJ1-2,.,TRBV18
CASTKGMQETQYF,TGCGCCAGCACCAAAGGAATGCAAGAGACCCAGTACTTC,.,TRBJ2-5,.,TRBV5-1
CASSQEHSRPTEAFF,TGCGCCAGCAGCCAAGAGCACAGTAGACCCACTGAAGCTTTCTTT,.,TRBJ1-1,.,TRBV4-1
CASSSSRDRGVAGNQPQHF,TGTGCCAGCAGTTCTTCTCGGGACAGGGGAGTAGCAGGCAATCAGCCCCAGCATTTT,TRBD1,TRBJ1-5,.,TRBV28
CSVQTGDWRETQYF,TGCAGCGTCCAAACAGGGGATTGGCGCGAGACCCAGTACTTC,TRBD1,TRBJ2-5,.,TRBV29-1
CASSATDRYNEKLFF,TGTGCCAGCTCAGCCACCGATCGCTATAATGAAAAACTGTTTTTT,.,TRBJ1-4,.,TRBV18
CAWSLGALHQPQHF,TGTGCCTGGAGTTTGGGAGCCCTTCATCAGCCCCAGCATTTT,.,TRBJ1-5,once,TRBV30
CASTKGRGSYNEQFF,TGTGCCAGCACTAAGGGACGAGGCTCCTACAATGAGCAGTTCTTC,.,TRBJ2-1,.,TRBV25-1
CASSLSGLAGDNTGELFF,TGTGCCAGCAGTTTATCGGGTTTGGCGGGAGACAACACCGGGGAGCTGTTTTTT,TRBD2,TRBJ2-2,.,TRBV27
CASSLVNNEAFF,TGTGCCAGCAGCTTAGTTAACAATGAAGCTTTCTTT,.,TRBJ1-1,.,TRBV11-2
CASREANYGYTF,TGCGCCAGCAGGGAAGCTAACTATGGCTACACCTTC,.,TRBJ1-2,.,TRBV10-2
CASSLVREGRQTQYF,TGTGCCAGCAGCTTAGTGCGGGAGGGCCGGCAGACCCAGTACTTC,TRBD2,TRBJ2-5,.,TRBV7-2
CASSFRDRQETQYF,TGTGCCAGCAGTTTTCGGGACAGACAAGAGACCCAGTACTTC,TRBD1,TRBJ2-5,.,TRBV27
CASRTGYEQYF,TGTGCCAGCCGGACGGGCTACGAGCAGTACTTC,.,TRBJ2-7,.,TRBV6-5
CASSSLAGGSTGELFF,TGTGCCAGCAGTTCCCTAGCGGGAGGCTCCACCGGGGAGCTGTTTTTT,TRBD2,TRBJ2-2,.,TRBV5-4
CSVGGQLNTEAFF,TGCAGCGTTGGCGGGCAGCTGAACACTGAAGCTTTCTTT,.,TRBJ1-1,few,TRBV29-1
CASSLGGFGYTF,TGTGCCAGCAGTTTGGGGGGCTTTGGCTACACCTTC,.,TRBJ1-2,.,TRBV28
CASSFNFGAPWQGAFF,TGTGCCAGCAGCTTCAATTTTGGGGCACCCTGGCAGGGAGCTTTCTTT,.,TRBJ1-1,.,TRBV7-2